The 3 T cell receptor beta chains in this list originate from one sample, sequenced in a study of T cell responses to AZD1222 COVID-19 vaccine. Here immunoSEQ multiplex PCR was the method, and the copy in TCRdb shows in-frame clones only, minus some. The table lists more than 95,000 clones, 80% to 90% of them singletons. This specimen consisted of peripheral blood, obtained on day 0 of AZD1222 vaccination. These TCRs come from an adult in good health.

This rearrangement joins TRBV12-3 or TRBV12-4 to TRBJ2-7; a weak D match, TRBD1 (5 bases). V lost 7 bases and J 2 bases, leaving 12 bases between the germline ends. The CDR3 length is 13 residues. The CDR3 sequence is CASTDSTTYEQYF. CDR3 DNA sequence: TGTGCCAGCACTGACAGTACAACCTACGAGCAGTACTTC.

This clone was found once. This sequence joins TRBV16 and TRBJ2-7; D is tentatively TRBD1 or TRBD2 (5 bases each). Germline loops: CDR1 KGHSY, CDR2 FQNENV. Trimming cost V 2 bases and J 4 bases, with 9 bases left between them. The CDR3 has 13 residues. CDR3 nucleotide sequence: TGTGCCAGCAGCCAAGGGGGAATATACGAGCAGTACTTC. Translation gives CASSQGGIYEQYF.

The V gene is TRBV10-3, the J gene TRBJ2-2; D is unclear. This CDR3 spans 13 amino acids. Looked up from germline, CDR1 is ENHRY and CDR2 is SYGVKD. V was cut by 4 bases and J by 7 bases, with 10 bases left in between. CDR3 nucleotide sequence: TGTGCCATCAGTGGCGCGGAGTACGGGGAGCTGTTTTTT. This translates into CAISGAEYGELFF.